This TCR beta chain originates from a study of EBV T-cell therapy then PD-1 blockade in nasopharyngeal carcinoma (dated by TCRdb to the early 2020s). A word on this clone: Its antigen has not been determined. Base qualities are missing; no much larger clone stands one base away.

The Qiagen DNeasy Kit was used to extract genomic DNA from the sorted cells. Deep sequencing of the TCR beta chain was done on the immunoSEQ platform. The study's processing was this. Repertoire data analysis was performed with the immunoSEQ Analyzer software. TCRdb took this table from immuneACCESS and kept in-frame rearrangements with V and J called. Such tables lack part of the clones; where checked against another copy, unresolved V genes explain under half of the gap, and the rest is unexplained. V, J and clone size derive from that table, while D and trimming were established from the DNA sequence. The sample data list fewer than 25,000 clones, and under 90% of these were observed just once. Clones ranked in the top ten supply about 27% of the sample. Interpreted using the paper, the treatment or condition label stands for: AdE1-LMPpoly-expanded autologous EBV-specific T-cell therapy followed by anti-PD-1 nivolumab.

The sequence was obtained from a middle-aged man with nasopharyngeal carcinoma. This material consisted of CD8+ T cells from blood, taken around day 58 from a patient whose treatment included autologous EBV-specific T cells and nivolumab.

The base sequence is TGTGCCAGCAGCCGCCTGGGAGGGGCGAACACTGAAGCTTTCTTT. It is translated as CASSRLGGANTEAFF. Here the chain combines TRBV4-2 and TRBJ1-1; TRBD1 could be the D gene, as 5 bases match. Inclusive of the bounding cysteine and phenylalanine, the CDR3 is 15 residues long. This entry keeps only the CDR3 DNA: 45 bases, framed from base 1. V was cut back by 4 bases and J by 1 base, leaving a gap of 13 bases between them. CDR1 LGHNA and CDR2 YNFKEQ were looked up in the germline V gene.